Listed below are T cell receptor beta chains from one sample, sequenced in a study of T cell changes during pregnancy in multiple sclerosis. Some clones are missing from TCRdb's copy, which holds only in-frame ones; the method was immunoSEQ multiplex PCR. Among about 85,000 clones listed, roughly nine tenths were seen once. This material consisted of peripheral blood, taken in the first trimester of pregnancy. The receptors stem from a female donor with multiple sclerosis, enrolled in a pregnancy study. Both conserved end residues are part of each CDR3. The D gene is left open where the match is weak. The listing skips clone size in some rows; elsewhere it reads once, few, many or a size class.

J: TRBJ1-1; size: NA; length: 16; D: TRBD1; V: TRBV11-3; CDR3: CASSAGQILMNTEAFF; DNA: TGTGCCAGCAGCGCGGGACAGATTCTCATGAACACTGAAGCTTTCTTT
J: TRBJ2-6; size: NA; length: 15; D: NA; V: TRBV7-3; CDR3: CASSQSGSGANVLTF; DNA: TGTGCCAGCAGCCAATCCGGCTCTGGGGCCAACGTCCTGACTTTC
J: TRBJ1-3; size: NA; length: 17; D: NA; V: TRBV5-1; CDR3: CASRREGTSFSGNTIYF; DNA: TGCGCCAGCAGACGCGAGGGGACTTCTTTCTCTGGAAACACCATATATTTT
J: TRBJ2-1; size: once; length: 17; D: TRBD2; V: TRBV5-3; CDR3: CARSLQAGATSYNEQFF; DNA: TGTGCCAGAAGCCTACAAGCGGGAGCTACCTCCTACAATGAGCAGTTCTTC
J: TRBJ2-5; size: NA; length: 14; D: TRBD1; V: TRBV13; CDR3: CASSFDRAWETQYF; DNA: TGTGCCAGCAGCTTCGACAGGGCGTGGGAGACCCAGTACTTC
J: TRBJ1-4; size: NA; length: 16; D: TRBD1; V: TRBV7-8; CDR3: CASSKYLQGDHEKLFF; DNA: TGTGCCAGCAGCAAATATTTACAGGGGGATCATGAAAAACTGTTTTTT
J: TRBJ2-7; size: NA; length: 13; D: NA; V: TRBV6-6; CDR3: CASSYSLYYEQYF; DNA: TGTGCCAGCAGTTACTCACTTTACTACGAGCAGTACTTC
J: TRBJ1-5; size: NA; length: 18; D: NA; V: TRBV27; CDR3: CASSLSGQGSIPNQPQHF; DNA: TGTGCCAGCAGTTTATCTGGTCAGGGGTCCATACCCAATCAGCCCCAGCATTTT
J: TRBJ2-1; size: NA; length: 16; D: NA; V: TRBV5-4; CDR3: CASSSLAESSYNEQFF; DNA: TGTGCCAGCAGCTCGTTAGCGGAGAGCTCCTACAATGAGCAGTTCTTC
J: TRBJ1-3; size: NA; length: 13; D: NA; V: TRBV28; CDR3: CASSFGGGNTIYF; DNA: TGTGCCAGCAGTTTCGGGGGGGGAAACACCATATATTTT
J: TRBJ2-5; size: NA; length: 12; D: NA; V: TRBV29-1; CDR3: CSVEKQEETQYF; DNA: TGCAGCGTTGAAAAACAGGAGGAGACCCAGTACTTC
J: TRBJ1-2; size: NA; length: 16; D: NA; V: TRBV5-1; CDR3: CASSLAGGSLPPGYTF; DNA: TGCGCCAGCAGCTTAGCGGGAGGATCCCTTCCTCCTGGCTACACCTTC
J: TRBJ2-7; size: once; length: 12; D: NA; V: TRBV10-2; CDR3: CASSDSDYEQYF; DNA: TGCGCCAGCAGCGACTCCGACTACGAGCAGTACTTC
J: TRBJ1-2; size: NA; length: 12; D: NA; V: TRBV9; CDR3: CASSPLEDGYTF; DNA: TGTGCCAGCAGCCCCCTGGAGGATGGCTACACCTTC
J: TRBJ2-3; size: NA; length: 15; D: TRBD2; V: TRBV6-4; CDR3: CASSLAGEGTDTQYF; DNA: TGTGCCAGCAGTTTAGCGGGAGAGGGCACAGATACGCAGTATTTT
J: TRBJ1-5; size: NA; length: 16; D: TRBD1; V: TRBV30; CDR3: CAWSVRSGQGSQPQHF; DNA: TGTGCCTGGAGTGTAAGATCGGGACAGGGGAGCCAGCCCCAGCATTTT
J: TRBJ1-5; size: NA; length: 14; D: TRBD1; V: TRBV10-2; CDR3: CASQPRQGSQPQHF; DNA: TGCGCCAGCCAACCGAGACAGGGAAGCCAGCCCCAGCATTTT
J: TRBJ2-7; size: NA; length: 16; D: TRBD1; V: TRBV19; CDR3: CASSSPGTGGTYEQYF; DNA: TGTGCCAGTAGTTCCCCCGGGACAGGGGGAACCTACGAGCAGTACTTC
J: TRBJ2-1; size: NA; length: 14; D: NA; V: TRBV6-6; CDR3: CASSYGALANEQFF; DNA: TGTGCCAGCAGTTACGGTGCCTTAGCAAATGAGCAGTTCTTC
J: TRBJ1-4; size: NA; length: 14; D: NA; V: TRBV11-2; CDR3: CASSWTATNEKLFF; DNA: TGTGCCAGCAGCTGGACAGCAACTAATGAAAAACTGTTTTTT
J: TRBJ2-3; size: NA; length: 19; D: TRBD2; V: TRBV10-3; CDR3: CATFPGLAGGVVRRDTQYF; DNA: TGTGCCACCTTCCCGGGACTAGCGGGAGGTGTGGTGAGGAGAGATACGCAGTATTTT
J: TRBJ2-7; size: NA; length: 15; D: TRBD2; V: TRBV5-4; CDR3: CASSPTSSGSYEQYF; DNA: TGTGCCAGCAGTCCTACGTCTAGCGGCTCCTACGAGCAGTACTTC
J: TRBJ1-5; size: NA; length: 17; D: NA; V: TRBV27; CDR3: CASSLSGTAGSNQPQHF; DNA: TGTGCCAGCAGTCTGAGTGGGACCGCGGGGAGCAATCAGCCCCAGCATTTT
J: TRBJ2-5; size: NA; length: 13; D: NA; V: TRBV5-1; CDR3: CASSLEESETQYF; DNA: TGCGCCAGCAGCTTGGAAGAGTCGGAGACCCAGTACTTC
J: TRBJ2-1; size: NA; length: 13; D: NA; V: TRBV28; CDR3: CASSSAGGSTLFF; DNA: TGTGCCAGCAGTTCCGCCGGCGGATCAACCCTGTTCTTC
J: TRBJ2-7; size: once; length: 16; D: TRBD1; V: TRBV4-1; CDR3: CASSPRPGTGTYEQYF; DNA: TGCGCCAGCAGCCCTAGGCCCGGGACAGGGACCTACGAGCAGTACTTC
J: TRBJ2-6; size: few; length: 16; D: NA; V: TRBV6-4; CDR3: CASSPSGGSGANVLTF; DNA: TGTGCCAGCAGCCCTAGTGGGGGCTCGGGGGCCAACGTCCTGACTTTC
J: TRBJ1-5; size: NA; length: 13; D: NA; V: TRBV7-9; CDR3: CASSLSVHQPQHF; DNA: TGTGCCAGCAGCTTATCGGTTCATCAGCCCCAGCATTTT
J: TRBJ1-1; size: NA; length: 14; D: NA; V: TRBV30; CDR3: CAWSHPREGTEAFF; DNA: TGTGCCTGGAGTCATCCTAGGGAGGGCACTGAAGCTTTCTTT
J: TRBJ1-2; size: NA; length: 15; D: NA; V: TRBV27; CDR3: CASSLSTWGHYGYTF; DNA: TGTGCCAGCAGTTTAAGCACCTGGGGGCACTATGGCTACACCTTC
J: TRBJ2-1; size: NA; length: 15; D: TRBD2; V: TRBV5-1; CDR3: CASSLVAGADNEQFF; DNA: TGCGCCAGCAGCTTGGTAGCGGGAGCCGACAATGAGCAGTTCTTC
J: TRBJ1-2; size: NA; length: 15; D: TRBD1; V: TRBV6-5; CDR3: CASSYQQGKAYGYTF; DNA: TGTGCCAGCAGTTACCAACAGGGGAAGGCCTATGGCTACACCTTC
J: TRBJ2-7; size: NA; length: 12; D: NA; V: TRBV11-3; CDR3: CASSERVNEQYF; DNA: TGTGCCAGCAGTGAGCGGGTCAACGAGCAGTACTTC
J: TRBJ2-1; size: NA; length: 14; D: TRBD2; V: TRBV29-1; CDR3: CSVEREAIYNEQFF; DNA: TGCAGCGTTGAACGGGAGGCTATCTACAATGAGCAGTTCTTC
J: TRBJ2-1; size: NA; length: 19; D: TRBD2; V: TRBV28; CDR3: CASSSGTSGGGGVYNEQFF; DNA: TGTGCCAGCAGTTCAGGGACTAGCGGGGGGGGTGGGGTTTACAATGAGCAGTTCTTC
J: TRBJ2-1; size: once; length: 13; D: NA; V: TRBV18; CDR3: CASSPGPRREQFF; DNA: TGTGCCAGCTCACCGGGCCCGAGACGTGAGCAGTTCTTC
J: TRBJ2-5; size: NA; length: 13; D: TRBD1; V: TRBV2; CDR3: CASGDRGIETQYF; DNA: TGTGCCAGCGGGGACAGGGGGATAGAGACCCAGTACTTC
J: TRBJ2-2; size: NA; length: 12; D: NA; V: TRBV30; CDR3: CAWTPTSGELFF; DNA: TGTGCCTGGACCCCTACCTCCGGGGAGCTGTTTTTT
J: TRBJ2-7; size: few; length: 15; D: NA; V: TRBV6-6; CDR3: CASRFPRGGSYEQYF; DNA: TGTGCCAGCCGGTTCCCCCGAGGCGGATCCTACGAGCAGTACTTC
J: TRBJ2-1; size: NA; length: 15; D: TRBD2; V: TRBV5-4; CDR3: CASSSGTTRYNEQFF; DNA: TGTGCCAGCAGCTCCGGGACTACGCGTTACAATGAGCAGTTCTTC
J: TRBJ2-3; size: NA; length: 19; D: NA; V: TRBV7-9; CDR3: CASSLRRFGGTTSTDTQYF; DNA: TGTGCCAGCAGCCTTCGACGGTTTGGCGGGACGACTAGCACAGATACGCAGTATTTT
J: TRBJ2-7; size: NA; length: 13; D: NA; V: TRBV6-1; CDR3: CASSDGPLDEQYF; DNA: TGTGCCAGCAGTGATGGGCCTCTGGACGAGCAGTACTTC
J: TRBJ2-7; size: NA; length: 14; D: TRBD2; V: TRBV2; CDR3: CASSDSAGGYEQYF; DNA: TGTGCCAGCAGTGATAGTGCGGGAGGATACGAGCAGTACTTC
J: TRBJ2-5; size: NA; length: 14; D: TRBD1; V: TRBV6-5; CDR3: CASSRGQGQETQYF; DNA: TGTGCCAGCAGTCGGGGACAGGGGCAAGAGACCCAGTACTTC
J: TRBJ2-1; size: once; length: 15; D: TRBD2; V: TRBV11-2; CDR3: CASRVNAGDLNEQFF; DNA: TGTGCCAGCAGAGTAAACGCGGGAGACCTCAATGAGCAGTTCTTC
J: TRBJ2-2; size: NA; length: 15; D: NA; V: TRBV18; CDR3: CASSELALGTGELFF; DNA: TGTGCCAGCTCAGAGCTAGCTCTGGGTACCGGGGAGCTGTTTTTT
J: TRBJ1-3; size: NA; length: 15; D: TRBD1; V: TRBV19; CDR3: CASSPDRGAGNTIYF; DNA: TGTGCCAGTAGCCCGGACAGGGGCGCGGGAAACACCATATATTTT